This entry lists 21 T cell receptor beta chains sequenced from one sample in a study of T cells in Graves' hyperthyroidism and ophthalmopathy. RNA transcripts were the template for amplifying TCR beta CDR3 regions. The HTBI primer set served for first-round RT-PCR of the TCR CDR3. MiXCR, run by TCRdb on the multiplex PCR reads, gives a single entry per CDR3 protein. The table includes around 700,000 distinct CDR3 sequences, roughly 32% detected once. Source material: blood. The receptors stem from a woman in her thirties or forties with Graves' hyperthyroidism.

V gene TRBV7-9 combines with J gene TRBJ2-5, with D perhaps TRBD1 (6 bases). Deletions cut 3 bases from V and 0 bases from J, with 14 bases between. Germline V lookup: CDR1 SEHNR, CDR2 FQNEAQ (reference sequence). CDR3 length: 16 amino acids. The CDR3 here is CASSLAARGNQETQYF. The CDR3 DNA sequence: TGTGCCAGCAGCTTGGCAGCCAGGGGAAACCAAGAGACCCAGTACTTC.

This chain joins TRBV20-1 and TRBJ1-5, with a possible D match to TRBD2 (5 bases). TRBJ2-5 matches the DNA end more closely, so the J call is doubtful. Germline values: CDR1 DFQATT, CDR2 SNEGSKA (reference sequence). The CDR3 contains 17 residues. As DNA, the CDR3 is TGCAGTGCTAGAGGTGCAGAGGTTGTACCTAGCAATCAGCCCCAGTACTTC. Amino acid sequence: CSARGAEVVPSNQPQYF.

The chain combines TRBV11-1 with TRBJ2-4; D remains ambiguous. This CDR3 is 16 amino acids long. Trimming left V 5 bases short and J 1 base short, with 15 bases between. Germline V gives CDR1 SGHAT, CDR2 FQDESV (reference sequence). As DNA, the CDR3 is TGTGCCAGCAGCCGCGACCCCCTAGGGGCCAAAAACATTCAGTACTTC. This translates into CASSRDPLGAKNIQYF.

This clonotype was seen ten or more times. The V and J genes are TRBV10-3 and TRBJ2-7; no clear D. This CDR3 has 11 residues. Trimming left V 6 bases short and J 4 bases short, with 7 bases between. The germline V gene has CDR1 ENHRY and CDR2 SYGVKD. In DNA, the CDR3 is TGTGCCATCAGGAACAAGTACGAGCAGTACTTC. This translates into CAIRNKYEQYF.

The rearrangement links TRBV7-9 to TRBJ1-1, with D perhaps matching TRBD1 (5 bases). The germline V gene encodes CDR1 SEHNR and CDR2 FQNEAQ (reference sequence). V lost 5 bases and J lost 3, with 10 bases in between. This CDR3 has 13 amino acids. The CDR3 region has the DNA TGTGCCAGCAGCGCGGGGGTGGACACTGAAGCTTTCTTT. It is translated as CASSAGVDTEAFF.

About this clonotype: The CDR3 does not end in the conserved phenylalanine or tryptophan, so this is likely a read error. The chain employs TRBV7-2 and TRBJ2-7, with TRBD2 matching 8 bases. J lost 7 bases, V lost 5 bases, and 16 bases had no gene match. This CDR3 contains 16 residues. In germline, CDR1 is SGHTA, CDR2 FQGNSA. CDR3 bases: TGTGCCAGCAGCCGGGGCTGGCGGGAGGCATCCTTTGAGCAGTACCTC. Translated: CASSRGWREASFEQYL.

This clonotype was found a few times. The chain joins TRBV2 to TRBJ2-2, with D possibly being TRBD2 (6 bases). V was clipped by 0 bases and J by 3 bases, with 11 bases between them. The CDR3 sequence is 16 residues long. Germline CDR1 SNHLY, CDR2 FYNNEI. CDR3 in amino acids: CASSEASSAHTGELFF. As DNA, the CDR3 is TGTGCCAGCAGTGAAGCGTCTAGCGCGCACACCGGGGAGCTGTTTTTT.

The chain uses TRBV7-8 and TRBJ1-5, with TRBD1 matching over 7 bases. V gave up 5 bases and J gave up 1 base; unmatched junction bases: 8. Per germline, CDR1 SGHVS and CDR2 FQNEAQ. The CDR3 runs to 16 residues. This CDR3 reads CASSQSEQGSNQPQHF. CDR3 bases: TGTGCCAGCAGCCAATCAGAACAGGGGAGCAATCAGCCCCAGCATTTT.

The table lists this clonotype with a few counts. The chain links TRBV6-1 to TRBJ2-2; weak D call: TRBD2 (6 bases). The CDR3 extends over 13 amino acids. The V gene's germline CDR1 is MNHNS and CDR2 SASEGT. Trimming took 8 bases from V and 3 from J, leaving 10 bases between them. The CDR3 DNA reads TGTGCCAGCGGCGGGACGGACACCGGGGAGCTGTTTTTT. The encoded protein is CASGGTDTGELFF.

The chain employs TRBV4-1 and TRBJ1-5; either TRBD1 or TRBD2 may supply D (5 bases each). The better agreement between TRBJ2-3 and the DNA end casts doubt on the J call. From germline, CDR1 is MGHRA and CDR2 YSYEKL. The CDR3 runs 13 residues. The CDR3: CASSQAGSDTQYF. In nucleotides, the CDR3 is TGCGCCAGCAGCCAAGCAGGGAGCGATACGCAGTATTTT.

This clonotype was seen a few times. The chain joins TRBV5-4 to TRBJ2-7, with 12 bases that match TRBD2. V shed 9 bases, J shed 0 bases, and the junction held 1 base outside the gene matches. The CDR3 has 13 residues. The V gene's germline CDR1 is SGHNT and CDR2 YYREEE (reference sequence). In DNA, the CDR3 is TGTGCCACGACTAGCGGGAGCTCCTACGAGCAGTACTTC. Residues: CATTSGSSYEQYF. The full variable domain, its missing parts supplied by reference TRBV5-4 and TRBJ2-7, is ETGVTQSPTHLIKTRGQQVTLRCSSQSGHNTVSWYQQALGQGPQFIFQYYREEENGRGNFPPRFSGLQFPNYSSELNVNALELDDSALYLCATTSGSSYEQYFGPGTRLTVT.

This clonotype was observed a few times. J is TRBJ2-5 and V is TRBV12-3 or TRBV12-4; 12 nucleotides line up with TRBD2. The DNA end is more similar to TRBJ2-7, so the J call may be wrong. The CDR3 contains 15 residues. The CDR3 sequence is CASSSPSGRAGEQYF. In DNA form, the CDR3 reads TGTGCCAGCAGTAGCCCTAGCGGGAGGGCCGGCGAGCAGTACTTC.

There are a few counts of this clonotype. The chain joins TRBV11-2 to TRBJ2-5; 10 positions match TRBD1. Trimming cost V 2 bases and J 4 bases; bases outside gene matches: 7. The CDR3 is 16 amino acids. Germline assignment: CDR1 SGHAT and CDR2 FQNNGV. CDR3: CASSLSGQGNLETQYF. CDR3 DNA sequence: TGTGCCAGCAGCTTATCGGGACAGGGGAATTTAGAGACCCAGTACTTC.

This clonotype appeared a single time. The rearrangement joins TRBV12-3 or TRBV12-4 to TRBJ2-1; no firm D call. V gave up 7 bases and J gave up 4 bases, with 17 bases separating them. This CDR3 has 15 amino acids. Written as DNA, the CDR3 is TGTGCCAGCATTCCGAGTCATCCAAGATACAATGAGCAGTTCTTC. It is translated as CASIPSHPRYNEQFF.

The rearrangement uses TRBV2 and TRBJ1-1; D is possibly TRBD1 (5 bases). Trimming removed 10 bases from V and 3 bases from J, with 12 bases in between. The CDR3 is 12 residues long. CDR1 is SNHLY, CDR2 FYNNEI, per germline. In DNA, the CDR3 is TGTGCCACAGGGATGACGGACACTGAAGCTTTCTTT. This gives the protein CATGMTDTEAFF.

The chain joins TRBV6-6 to TRBJ1-2, with 7 bases identical to TRBD1. The CDR3 totals 13 residues. Germline V gives CDR1 MNHNY, CDR2 SVGAGI (reference sequence). With 6 bases clipped from V and 4 bases from J, the junction kept 5 bases outside the gene matches. The CDR3 is CASRGPGGYGYTF. CDR3 bases: TGTGCCAGCAGAGGTCCAGGGGGCTATGGCTACACCTTC.

This rearrangement joins TRBV5-1 to TRBJ1-1, with TRBD1 as a possible D gene (5 bases). Germline CDR1 SGHRS, CDR2 YFSETQ. V was cut by 0 bases and J by 5 bases, with 17 bases left in between. The CDR3 loop spans 16 amino acids. CDR3 amino acids: CASSLVGAGLRTEAFF. In DNA form, the CDR3 reads TGCGCCAGCAGCTTGGTTGGGGCCGGTCTGAGGACTGAAGCTTTCTTT.

This clonotype has just a few counts. The genes are TRBV6-4 and TRBJ1-5, with D possibly TRBD1 on 5 matching bases. Trimming cost V 8 bases and J 2 bases, with 16 bases left between them. From germline, CDR1 is MRHNA and CDR2 SNTAGT. This CDR3 has 15 amino acids. The CDR3 DNA reads TGTGCCAGCTCCTTACGAGGGGACGGCAATCAGCCCCAGCATTTT. Translation gives CASSLRGDGNQPQHF.

This clonotype has more than one count but fewer than ten. The chain employs TRBV4-1 and TRBJ1-2; 7 bases map to TRBD1. This CDR3 contains 16 residues. The junction had 8 bases not matched to a gene; V was cut back by 2 bases and J by 2 bases. CDR1 and CDR2 (germline): MGHRA, YSYEKL. DNA for the CDR3: TGCGCCAGCAGCCAAATAGGGGGCGCGGAGAACTATGGCTACACCTTC. This encodes CASSQIGGAENYGYTF.

This clonotype was counted many times. The junction and the germline gene differ at one end; a read error may be behind it. The CDR3 loop is CASSFLDRPFTGNTIYF. The CDR3 nucleotides read TGTGCTAGCAGCTTCCTTGACAGACCCTTCACTGGAAACACCATATATTTT. This chain joins TRBV7-7 and TRBJ1-3; the D gene is possibly TRBD1 (5 bases). Germline assignment: CDR1 SSHAT and CDR2 FNYEAQ (reference sequence). This CDR3 comprises 17 residues.

The chain combines TRBV24-1 with TRBJ2-3; D uncertain. From germline, CDR1 is KGHDR and CDR2 SFDVKD. The V end lost 1 base, the J end lost 0 bases, and 4 bases lay between the germline ends. CDR3 length: 14 amino acids. CDR3 sequence reads: CATSDFRSTDTQYF. CDR3 DNA: TGTGCCACCAGTGATTTTCGGAGCACAGATACGCAGTATTTT.